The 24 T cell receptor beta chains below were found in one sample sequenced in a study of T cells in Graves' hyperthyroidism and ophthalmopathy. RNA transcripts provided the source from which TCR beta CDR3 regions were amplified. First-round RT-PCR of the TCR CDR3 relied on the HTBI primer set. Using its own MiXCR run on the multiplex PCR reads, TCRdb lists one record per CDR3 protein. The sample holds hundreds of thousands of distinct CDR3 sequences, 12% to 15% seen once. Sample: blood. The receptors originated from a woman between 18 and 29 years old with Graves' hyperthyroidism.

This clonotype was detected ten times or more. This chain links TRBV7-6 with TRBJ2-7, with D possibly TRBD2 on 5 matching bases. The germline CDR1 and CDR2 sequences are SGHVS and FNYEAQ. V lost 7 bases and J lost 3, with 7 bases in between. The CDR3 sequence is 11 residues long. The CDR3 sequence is CASTEGYEQYF. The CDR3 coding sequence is TGTGCCAGCACTGAGGGCTACGAGCAGTACTTC.

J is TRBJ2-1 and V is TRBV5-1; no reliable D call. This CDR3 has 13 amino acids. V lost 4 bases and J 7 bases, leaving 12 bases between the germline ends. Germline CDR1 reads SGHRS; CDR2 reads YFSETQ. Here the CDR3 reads CASSTVLSNEQFF. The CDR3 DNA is TGCGCCAGCAGCACCGTGCTATCGAATGAGCAGTTCTTC.

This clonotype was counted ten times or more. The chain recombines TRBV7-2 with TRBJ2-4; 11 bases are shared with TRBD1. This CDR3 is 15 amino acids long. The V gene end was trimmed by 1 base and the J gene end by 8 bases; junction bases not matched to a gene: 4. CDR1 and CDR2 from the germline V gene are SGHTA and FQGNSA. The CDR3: CASSLGGQGVYIQYF. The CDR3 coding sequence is TGTGCCAGCAGCTTAGGGGGACAGGGGGTGTACATTCAGTACTTC.

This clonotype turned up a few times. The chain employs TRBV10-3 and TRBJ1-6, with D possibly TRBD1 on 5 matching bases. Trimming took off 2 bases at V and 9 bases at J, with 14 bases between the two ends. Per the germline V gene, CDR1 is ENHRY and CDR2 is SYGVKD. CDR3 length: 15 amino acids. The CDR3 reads CAISEVGGKGSPLHF. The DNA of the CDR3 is TGTGCCATCAGTGAGGTCGGGGGAAAAGGTTCACCCCTCCACTTT.

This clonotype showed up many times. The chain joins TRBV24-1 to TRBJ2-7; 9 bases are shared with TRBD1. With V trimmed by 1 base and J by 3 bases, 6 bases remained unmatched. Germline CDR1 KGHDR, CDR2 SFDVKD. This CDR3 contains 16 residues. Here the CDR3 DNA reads TGTGCCACCAGTGATTTCAGCGGGACAGGGAACTACGAGCAGTACTTC. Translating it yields CATSDFSGTGNYEQYF.

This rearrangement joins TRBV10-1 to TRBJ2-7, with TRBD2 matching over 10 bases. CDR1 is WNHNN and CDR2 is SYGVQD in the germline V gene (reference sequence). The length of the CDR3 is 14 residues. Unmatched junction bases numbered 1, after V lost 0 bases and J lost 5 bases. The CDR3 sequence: CASSESSGRNEQYF. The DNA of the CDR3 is TGCGCCAGCAGTGAGTCTAGCGGGAGGAACGAGCAGTACTTC.

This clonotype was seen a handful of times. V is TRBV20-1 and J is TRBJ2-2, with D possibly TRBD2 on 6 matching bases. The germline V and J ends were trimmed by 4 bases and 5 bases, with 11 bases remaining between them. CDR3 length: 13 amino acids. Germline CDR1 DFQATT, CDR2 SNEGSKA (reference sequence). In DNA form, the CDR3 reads TGCAGTGCTATTCGACTAGAAACCGGGGAGCTGTTTTTT. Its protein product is CSAIRLETGELFF.

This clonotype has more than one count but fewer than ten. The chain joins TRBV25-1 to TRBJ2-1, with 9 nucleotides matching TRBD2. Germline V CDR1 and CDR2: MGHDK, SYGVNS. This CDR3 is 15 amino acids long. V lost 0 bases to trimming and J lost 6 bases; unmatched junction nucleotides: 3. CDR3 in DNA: TGTGCCAGCAGTGAATACGCGGGAGGGCCCAATGAGCAGTTCTTC. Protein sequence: CASSEYAGGPNEQFF.

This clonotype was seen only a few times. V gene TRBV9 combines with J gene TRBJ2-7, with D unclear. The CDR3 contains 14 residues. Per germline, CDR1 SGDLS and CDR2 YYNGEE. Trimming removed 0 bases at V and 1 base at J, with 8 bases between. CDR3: CASSVEGTSYEQYF. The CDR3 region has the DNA TGTGCCAGCAGCGTAGAAGGAACATCCTACGAGCAGTACTTC.

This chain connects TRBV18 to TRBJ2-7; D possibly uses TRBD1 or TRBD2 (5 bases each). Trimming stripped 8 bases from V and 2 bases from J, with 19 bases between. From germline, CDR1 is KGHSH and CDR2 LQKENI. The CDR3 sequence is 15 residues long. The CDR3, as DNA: TGTGCCAGCCTAAATGGGACGGGGTCAACCTACGAGCAGTACTTC. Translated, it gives CASLNGTGSTYEQYF.

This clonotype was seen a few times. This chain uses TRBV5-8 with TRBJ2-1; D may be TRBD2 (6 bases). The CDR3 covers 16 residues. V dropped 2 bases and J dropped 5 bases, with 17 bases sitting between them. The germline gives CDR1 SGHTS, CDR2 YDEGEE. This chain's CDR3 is CASSFGLGGPHNEQFF. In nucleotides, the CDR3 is TGTGCCAGCAGCTTTGGGCTCGGAGGGCCTCACAATGAGCAGTTCTTC.

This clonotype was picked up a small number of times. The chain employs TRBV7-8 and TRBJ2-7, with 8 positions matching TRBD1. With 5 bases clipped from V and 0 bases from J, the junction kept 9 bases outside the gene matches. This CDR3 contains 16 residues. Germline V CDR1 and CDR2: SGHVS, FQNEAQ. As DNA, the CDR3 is TGTGCCAGCAGCCTTATGGACAGGGTGGGCTCCTACGAGCAGTACTTC. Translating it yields CASSLMDRVGSYEQYF.

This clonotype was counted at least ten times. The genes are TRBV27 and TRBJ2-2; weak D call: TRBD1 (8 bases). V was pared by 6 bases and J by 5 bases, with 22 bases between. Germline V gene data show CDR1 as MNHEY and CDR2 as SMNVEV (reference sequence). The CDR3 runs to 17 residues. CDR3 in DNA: TGTGCCAGCAGCTTCCTAACCAGGGGGCGGGGGACCGGGGAGCTGTTTTTT. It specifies CASSFLTRGRGTGELFF.

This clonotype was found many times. The CDR3 region has the DNA TGTGCCAGCAGCTTAGCGTCAGCCTATTCCTACGAGCAGTACTTC. Amino acid sequence: CASSLASAYSYEQYF. The rearrangement links TRBV7-2 to TRBJ2-7; D is uncertain. Per the germline V gene, CDR1 is SGHTA and CDR2 is FQGNSA. With 0 bases removed from V and 1 base from J, the gap between germline ends came to 10 bases. The CDR3 totals 15 residues. The full variable domain, its missing parts supplied by reference TRBV7-2 and TRBJ2-7, is GAGVSQSPSNKVTEKGKDVELRCDPISGHTALYWYRQSLGQGLEFLIYFQGNSAPDKSGLPSDRFSAERTGGSVSTLTIQRTQQEDSAVYLCASSLASAYSYEQYFGPGTRLTVT.

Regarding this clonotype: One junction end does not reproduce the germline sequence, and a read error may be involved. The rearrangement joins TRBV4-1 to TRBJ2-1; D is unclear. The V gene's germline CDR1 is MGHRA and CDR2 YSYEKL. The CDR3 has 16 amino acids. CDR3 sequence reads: CASTHNGELTYNEQSF. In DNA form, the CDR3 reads TGCGCCAGCACTCATAATGGGGAACTAACCTACAATGAGCAGTCCTTC.

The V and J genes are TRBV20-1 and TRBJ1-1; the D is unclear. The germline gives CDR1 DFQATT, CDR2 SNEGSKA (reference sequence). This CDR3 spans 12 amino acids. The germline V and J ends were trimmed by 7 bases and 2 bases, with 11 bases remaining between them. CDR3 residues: CSVVVFNTEAFF. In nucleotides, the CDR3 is TGCAGTGTCGTGGTATTTAACACTGAAGCTTTCTTT.

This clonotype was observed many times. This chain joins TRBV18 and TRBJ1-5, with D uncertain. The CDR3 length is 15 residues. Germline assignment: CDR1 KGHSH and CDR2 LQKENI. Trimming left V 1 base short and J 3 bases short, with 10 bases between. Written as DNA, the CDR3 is TGTGCCAGCTCACCACAGACCGGATACAATCAGCCCCAGCATTTT. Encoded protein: CASSPQTGYNQPQHF.

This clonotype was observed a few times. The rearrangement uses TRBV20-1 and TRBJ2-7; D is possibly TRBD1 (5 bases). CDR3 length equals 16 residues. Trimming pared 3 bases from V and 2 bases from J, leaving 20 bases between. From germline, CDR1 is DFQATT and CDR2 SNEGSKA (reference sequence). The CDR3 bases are TGCAGTGCTAGCTCCTTCAAAGACAGCAGAACCTACGAGCAGTACTTC. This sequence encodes CSASSFKDSRTYEQYF.

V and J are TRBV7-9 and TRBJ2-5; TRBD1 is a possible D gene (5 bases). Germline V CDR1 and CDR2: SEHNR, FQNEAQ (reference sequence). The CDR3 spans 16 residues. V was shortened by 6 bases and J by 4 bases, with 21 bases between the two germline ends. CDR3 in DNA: TGTGCCAGCAGGAGATCTGGGGCAAATTGGGGAGAGACCCAGTACTTC. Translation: CASRRSGANWGETQYF. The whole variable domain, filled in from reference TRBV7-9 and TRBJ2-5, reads DTGVSQNPRHKITKRGQNVTFRCDPISEHNRLYWYRQTLGQGPEFLTYFQNEAQLEKSRLLSDRFSAERPKGSFSTLEIQRTEQGDSAMYLCASRRSGANWGETQYFGPGTRLLVL.

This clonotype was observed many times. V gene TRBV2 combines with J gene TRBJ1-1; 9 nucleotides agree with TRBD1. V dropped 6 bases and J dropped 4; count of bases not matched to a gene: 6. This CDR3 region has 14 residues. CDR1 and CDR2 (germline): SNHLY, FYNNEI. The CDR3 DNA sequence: TGTGCCAGCAGGTTTACAGGGGGCGGCACTGAAGCTTTCTTT. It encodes CASRFTGGGTEAFF.

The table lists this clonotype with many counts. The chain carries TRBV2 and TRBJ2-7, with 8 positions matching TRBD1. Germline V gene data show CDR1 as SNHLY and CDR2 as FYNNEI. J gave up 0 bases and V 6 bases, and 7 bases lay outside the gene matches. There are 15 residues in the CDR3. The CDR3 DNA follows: TGTGCCAGCAGGACTCGACAGGGGAGCTCCTACGAGCAGTACTTC. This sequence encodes CASRTRQGSSYEQYF.

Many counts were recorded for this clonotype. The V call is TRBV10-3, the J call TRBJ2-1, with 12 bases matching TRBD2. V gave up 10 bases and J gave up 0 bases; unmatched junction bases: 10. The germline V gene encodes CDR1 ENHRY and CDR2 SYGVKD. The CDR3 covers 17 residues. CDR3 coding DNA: TGTGCCACCACAGGACTAGCGGGGAGGTCCTCCTACAATGAGCAGTTCTTC. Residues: CATTGLAGRSSYNEQFF.

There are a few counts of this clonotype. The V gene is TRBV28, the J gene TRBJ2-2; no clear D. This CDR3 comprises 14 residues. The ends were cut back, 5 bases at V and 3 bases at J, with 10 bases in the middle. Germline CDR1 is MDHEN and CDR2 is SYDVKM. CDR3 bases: TGTGCCAGCAGTCCGTTACCTGACACCGGGGAGCTGTTTTTT. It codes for CASSPLPDTGELFF.

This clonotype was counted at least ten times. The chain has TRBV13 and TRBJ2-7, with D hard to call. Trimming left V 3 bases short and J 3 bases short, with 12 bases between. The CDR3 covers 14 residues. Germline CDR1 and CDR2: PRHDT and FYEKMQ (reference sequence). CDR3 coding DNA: TGTGCCAGCAGCTTCAGTTTTACGGACTACGAGCAGTACTTC. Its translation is CASSFSFTDYEQYF.